The clone carrying this T cell receptor beta chain occurred once. Its antigen remains unknown. The same CDR3 also results from other DNA sequences found in this sample. Original processing notes: ImmunoSEQ output lacked quality scores and full-length reads, limiting matched filtering. Assay: immunoSEQ multiplex PCR; the TCRdb copy retains only in-frame clones and omits some. The DNA was the basis for D and trimming; V, J and clone size are from that table. The sample contains 1.5 million to 2.5 million clones, about 94% of which appear only once. It was CD45RO-negative cells, positively selected for CCR7, that made up naive CD8 cells, with terminally differentiated effector memory CD45RA+ cells excluded. The data stem from a study of shared clonotypes between healthy human individuals. Findings and caveats of the study: Naive subsets typically showed greater estimated richness than memory subsets. Non-shared clonotypes were found to have lower generation probabilities than the clonotypes that were shared by all four of the sorted-subset donors.

Germline lookup yields CDR1 LGHNA and CDR2 YSLEER. J lost 4 bases, V lost 4 bases, and 2 bases had no gene match. This CDR3 contains 15 residues. The sequence was obtained from a man aged 18 to 29 in good health. This chain connects TRBV4-3 to TRBJ2-7, with 15 bases lining up with TRBD2. The sequenced material came from naive CD8+ T cells sorted from blood. The CDR3 nucleotides read TGCGCCAGCAGCCCAGGACTAGCGGGAGGGTACGAGCAGTACTTC. Its translation is CASSPGLAGGYEQYF.